The clone carrying this T cell receptor (beta chain) appeared once. This record belongs to a study of shared clonotypes between healthy human individuals. V lost 5 bases to trimming and J lost 7 bases, with 12 bases between them. This CDR3 is built from 12 residues. Germline CDR1 SEHNR, CDR2 FQNEAQ (reference sequence). The assay was immunoSEQ multiplex PCR, and TCRdb's table has in-frame clones only and misses some. The repertoire holds 600,000 or so clones, 95% to 98% seen once, with 0.25% to 0.35% in the top ten. CD45RO-negative, CCR7-selected cells formed the naive CD8 fraction, which excluded terminally differentiated effector memory CD45RA+ cells.

The TCR originated in a young man in good health. The chain is built from TRBV7-9 and TRBJ2-7; unclear D gene. Material for sequencing was naive CD8+ T cells sorted from blood. The CDR3 sequence is CASSSQSVEQYF. In nucleotides, the CDR3 is TGTGCCAGCAGCAGCCAAAGTGTTGAGCAGTACTTC.